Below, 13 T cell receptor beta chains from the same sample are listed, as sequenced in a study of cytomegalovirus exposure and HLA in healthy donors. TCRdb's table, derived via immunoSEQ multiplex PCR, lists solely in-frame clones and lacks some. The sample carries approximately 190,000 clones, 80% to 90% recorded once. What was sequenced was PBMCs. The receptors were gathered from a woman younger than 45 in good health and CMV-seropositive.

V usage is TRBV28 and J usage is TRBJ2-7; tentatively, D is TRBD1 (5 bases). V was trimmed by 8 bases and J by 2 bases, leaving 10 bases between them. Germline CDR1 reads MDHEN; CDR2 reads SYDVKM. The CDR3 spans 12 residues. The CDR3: CASWGRPYEQYF. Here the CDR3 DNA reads TGTGCCAGCTGGGGCAGACCCTACGAGCAGTACTTC.

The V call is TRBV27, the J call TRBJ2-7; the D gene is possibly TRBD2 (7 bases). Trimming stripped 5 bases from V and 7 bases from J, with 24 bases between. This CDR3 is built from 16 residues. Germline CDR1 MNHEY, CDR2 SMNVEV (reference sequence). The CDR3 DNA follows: TGTGCCAGCAGTCCCCTTGGCGGGGGCGCCCCGGAGGAGCAGTACTTC. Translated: CASSPLGGGAPEEQYF.

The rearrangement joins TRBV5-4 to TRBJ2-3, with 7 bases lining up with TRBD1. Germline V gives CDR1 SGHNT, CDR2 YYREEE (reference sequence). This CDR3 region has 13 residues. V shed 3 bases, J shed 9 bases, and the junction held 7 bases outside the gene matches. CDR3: CASSSNAQGTQYF. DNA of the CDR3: TGTGCCAGCAGCTCGAATGCACAGGGGACGCAGTATTTT.

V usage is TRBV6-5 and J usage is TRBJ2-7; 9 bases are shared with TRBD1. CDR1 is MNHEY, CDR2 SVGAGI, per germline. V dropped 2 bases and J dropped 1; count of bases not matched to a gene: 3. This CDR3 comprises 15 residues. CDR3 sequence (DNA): TGTGCCAGCAGTTACCCCGGGACAGGGTCCTACGAGCAGTACTTC. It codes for CASSYPGTGSYEQYF.

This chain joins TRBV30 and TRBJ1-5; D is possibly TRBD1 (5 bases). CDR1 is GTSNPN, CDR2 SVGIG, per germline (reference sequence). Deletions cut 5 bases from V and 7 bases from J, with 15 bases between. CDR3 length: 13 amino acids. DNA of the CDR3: TGTGCCTGGTCGCGGGGGATGGGGCAGCCCCAGCATTTT. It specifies CAWSRGMGQPQHF.

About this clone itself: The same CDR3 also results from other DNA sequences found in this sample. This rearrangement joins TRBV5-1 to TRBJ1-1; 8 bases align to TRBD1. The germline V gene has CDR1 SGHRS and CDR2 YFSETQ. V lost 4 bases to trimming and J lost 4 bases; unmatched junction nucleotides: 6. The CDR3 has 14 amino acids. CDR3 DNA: TGCGCCAGCAGCAGCGGACAGGGTGGCACTGAAGCTTTCTTT. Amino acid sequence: CASSSGQGGTEAFF. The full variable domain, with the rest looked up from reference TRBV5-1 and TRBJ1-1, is KAGVTQTPRYLIKTRGQQVTLSCSPISGHRSVSWYQQTPGQGLQFLFEYFSETQRNKGNFPGRFSGRQFSNSRSEMNVSTLELGDSALYLCASSSGQGGTEAFFGQGTRLTVV.

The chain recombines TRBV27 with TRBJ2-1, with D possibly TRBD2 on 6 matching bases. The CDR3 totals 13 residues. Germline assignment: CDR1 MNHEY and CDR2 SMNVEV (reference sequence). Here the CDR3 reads CAARRRGDDEQFF. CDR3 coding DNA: TGTGCAGCGCGGCGGAGGGGAGACGATGAGCAGTTCTTC.

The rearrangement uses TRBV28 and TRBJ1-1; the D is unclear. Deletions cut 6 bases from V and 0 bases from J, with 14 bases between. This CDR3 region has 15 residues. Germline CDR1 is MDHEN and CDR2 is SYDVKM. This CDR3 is CASSPVSPLNTEAFF. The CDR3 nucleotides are TGTGCCAGCAGCCCGGTGTCCCCACTGAACACTGAAGCTTTCTTT.

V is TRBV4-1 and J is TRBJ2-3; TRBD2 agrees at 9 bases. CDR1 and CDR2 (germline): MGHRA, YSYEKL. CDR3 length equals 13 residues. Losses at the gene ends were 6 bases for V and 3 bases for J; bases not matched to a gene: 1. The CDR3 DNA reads TGCGCCAGCAGTAGCGGGAGTACAGATACGCAGTATTTT. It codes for CASSSGSTDTQYF.

The chain's CDR3 is CASSLVGGELFF. The CDR3 DNA sequence: TGCGCCAGCAGCTTGGTCGGCGGGGAGCTGTTTTTT. The chain carries TRBV5-1 and TRBJ2-2; unclear D gene. The CDR3 consists of 12 residues. V lost 0 bases, J lost 7 bases, and 4 bases lay in between. Germline lookup yields CDR1 SGHRS and CDR2 YFSETQ.

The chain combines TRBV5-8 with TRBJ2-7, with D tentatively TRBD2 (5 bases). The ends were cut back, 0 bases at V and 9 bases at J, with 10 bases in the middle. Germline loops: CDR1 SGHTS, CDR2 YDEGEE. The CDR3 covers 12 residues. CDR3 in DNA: TGTGCCAGCAGCTTGGGGAGGAACGTGCAGTACTTC. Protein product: CASSLGRNVQYF.

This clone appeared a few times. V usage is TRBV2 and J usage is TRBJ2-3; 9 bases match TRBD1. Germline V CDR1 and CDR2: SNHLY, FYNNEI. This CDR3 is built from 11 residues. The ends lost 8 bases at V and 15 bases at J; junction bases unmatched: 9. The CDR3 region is CASLRDRVFYF. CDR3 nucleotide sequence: TGTGCCAGCCTTCGGGACAGGGTATTCTATTTT.

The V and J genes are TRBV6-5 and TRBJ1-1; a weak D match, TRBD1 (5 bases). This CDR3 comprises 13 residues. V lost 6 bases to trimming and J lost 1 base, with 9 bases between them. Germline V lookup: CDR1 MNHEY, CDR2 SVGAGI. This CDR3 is CASRPRENTEAFF. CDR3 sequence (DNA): TGTGCCAGCAGGCCCAGGGAGAACACTGAAGCTTTCTTT.